A single T cell receptor (beta chain) is shown here with its context. The sample holds one count of this clone. What antigen it recognizes has not been identified. No much larger clonotype is one base removed from it; base qualities were not supplied. Counted from cysteine to phenylalanine, this CDR3 has 19 amino acids. The read is trimmed to its CDR3 DNA, 57 bases read in frame from base 1. Taken from the germline V gene, the CDR1 and CDR2 loops are MDHEN and SYDVKM. After removal of 2 bases from V and 4 bases from J, the junction retains 9 bases not matched to a gene. Preparation of the library involved the immunoSEQ multiplex PCR assay. Turning to the authors' computational methods: A statistical classification framework was built to diagnose cytomegalovirus status from the catalog of TCR beta chain sequences. TCRdb re-hosts the immuneACCESS table, in-frame sequences only. Its copies lack some clones; in the studies checked, an unresolved V gene accounts for under half of them, and the cause for the rest is not known. V and J calls and clone size are copied from that table; D and trimming were computed from the DNA. In this sample the table shows some 250,000 clones, around 90% of which occur a single time. Approximately 0.34% of the sample lies in the top ten.

The data belong to a study of cytomegalovirus exposure and HLA in healthy donors (dated by TCRdb to the late 2010s). Broadly, across the study: The 650 to 800 repertoires of the first cohort and the 110 or so validation repertoires were produced on the same platform, according to a later analysis. The study was designed to test whether signatures of past pathogen exposure could be identified by cataloging public T cell receptors. A separate validation cohort of roughly 130 different subjects was used in addition to the roughly 700-subject first cohort. To predict cytomegalovirus infection status, the study brought together high-throughput TCR immunosequencing, statistical association of individual TCRs with disease status, and machine learning.

What the authors observed across the whole study: In vitro tests confirmed that a few of the cytomegalovirus-associated TCR beta chains recognize cytomegalovirus antigens. While some public TCRs were present in many individuals, most TCR sequences turned up only very rarely across donors. In a later analysis, TCRs clustered in the first cohort were found to also tend to co-occur in the approximately 110 validation repertoires, with over 90% of cluster scores above 0. The classifier was reported to diagnose cytomegalovirus status with high specificity and sensitivity in both the original cohort and the validation cohort. The study listed 164 TCR beta chains as associated with cytomegalovirus. The validation cohort had no HLA typing available for a later analysis, so co-occurrence within that cohort was assessed over all 120 or so repertoires. It was suggested by the authors that the approach could potentially be generalized to other disease states and immunological phenotypes.

The donors were included in the validation cohort of roughly 120 subjects, a group kept apart from the approximately 670-subject first cohort. This sequence uses TRBV28 and TRBJ2-3, and 16 junction bases match TRBD2. This receptor was taken from a woman between 18 and 30 years old in good health and CMV-seronegative. The sample was PBMCs. The CDR3 has the sequence CASSLETGTSGGASDTQYF. The sequenced DNA: TGTGCCAGCAGTTTAGAGACCGGGACTAGCGGGGGGGCTTCAGATACGCAGTATTTT.